This TCR beta chain was identified in a study of cytomegalovirus exposure and HLA in healthy donors. Findings and caveats of the study: Sequencing likely caused a cluster of highly shared sequence variants. Immune exposure data for these donors was limited to CMV serostatus. Later examination showed HLA-associated TCR beta chains had greater clonal expansion than equally common others. Approximately 18,000 TCR beta sequences were associated with HLA alleles at 0.05 false discovery rate in a later analysis.

The CDR3 has 15 amino acids. Trimming removed 0 bases from V and 4 bases from J, with 14 bases in between. CDR1 SGHRS and CDR2 YFSETQ come from the germline V gene. Concerning this clone itself: As yet, its antigen is unknown.

It was with 60 Vbeta and 13 Jbeta primers that the PCR ran. Assay: immunoSEQ multiplex PCR; the TCRdb copy retains only in-frame clones and omits some. The sample contains some 180,000 clones, around 80% of which appear only once. The sequenced sample consisted of PBMCs. This receptor was identified in a woman in her thirties in good health and CMV-seropositive. The chain links TRBV5-1 to TRBJ2-7; tentatively, D is TRBD1 (6 bases). The CDR3 sequence is CASSLGPGVAYEQYF. DNA for the CDR3: TGCGCCAGCAGCTTGGGCCCAGGGGTGGCATACGAGCAGTACTTC.